Presented here are 2 T cell receptor beta chains from one specimen sequenced in a study of Graves' ophthalmopathy and Graves' hyperthyroidism. Amplification from RNA transcripts yielded the TCR beta CDR3 regions. The library came from an HTBI-primed first-round RT-PCR and a second-round multiplex PCR. TCRdb reanalysed the multiplex PCR reads using MiXCR and keeps one entry per CDR3 protein. The data hold about 1.2 million distinct CDR3 sequences, with about two fifths observed a single time. The sequencing input was peripheral blood or thyroid tissue (not recorded which). Receptors originate from an adult man with Graves' hyperthyroidism.

There are many counts of this clonotype. This chain connects TRBV2 to TRBJ2-7; no definite D call. Trimming shortened V by 6 bases and J by 6 bases, and 12 bases separated the two germline ends. CDR1 is SNHLY, CDR2 FYNNEI, per germline. The CDR3 is made up of 12 amino acids. The DNA for the CDR3 is TGTGCCAGCAGCCAAAGGTGGGGCGAGCAGTACTTC. It yields the protein CASSQRWGEQYF.

V gene TRBV12-3 or TRBV12-4 combines with J gene TRBJ2-7, with D perhaps given as TRBD1 or TRBD2 (5 bases each). V lost 6 bases and J 5 bases, leaving 20 bases between the germline ends. This CDR3 contains 15 residues. CDR3 bases: TGTGCCAGCAGCTCGAGGGCAGGGCTGATCGACGAGCAGTACTTC. Its translation: CASSSRAGLIDEQYF.